The text below deals with one TCR beta chain. The data stem from a study of blood T cell repertoires in COVID-19. As for the study in general: Material from acute and convalescent COVID-19 was sourced from the United States, Italy and Spain. Sample material is recorded as cDNA or gDNA derived from T cells, B-cell-depleted T cells, or PBMCs.

Source study methods: Reference gene primer amplification in the assay estimated nucleated cell counts. Sequencing used immunoSEQ multiplex PCR; TCRdb keeps in-frame clones, though not all of them. The DNA gave D and trimming, while V, J and clone size come from that table. The table includes 130,000 or so clones, about 86% detected once. This TCR came from a man in his forties with acute COVID-19. Sequencing used PBMCs or T cells enriched from blood (not recorded which).

This chain's CDR3 is CAWSAARNQPQHF. CDR3 DNA sequence: TGTGCCTGGAGCGCCGCCAGGAATCAGCCCCAGCATTTT. J is TRBJ1-5 and V is TRBV30; D call uncertain. From germline, CDR1 is GTSNPN and CDR2 SVGIG (reference sequence). Trimming shortened V by 3 bases and J by 4 bases, and 10 bases separated the two germline ends. The CDR3 contains 13 residues. Filled out from reference TRBV30 and TRBJ1-5, the complete variable domain reads SQTIHQWPATLVQPVGSPLSLECTVEGTSNPNLYWYRQAAGRGLQLLFYSVGIGQISSEVPQNLSASRPQDRQFILSSKKLLLSDSGFYLCAWSAARNQPQHFGDGTRLSIL.